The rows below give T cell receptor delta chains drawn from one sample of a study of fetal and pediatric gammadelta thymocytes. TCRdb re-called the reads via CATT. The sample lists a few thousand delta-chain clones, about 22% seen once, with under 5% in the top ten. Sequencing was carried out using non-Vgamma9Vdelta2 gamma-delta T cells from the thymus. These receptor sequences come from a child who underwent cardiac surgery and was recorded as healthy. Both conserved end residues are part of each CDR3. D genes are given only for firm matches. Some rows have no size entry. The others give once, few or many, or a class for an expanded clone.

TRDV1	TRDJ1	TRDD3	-	CALGEEWPSYSTTYWGIRRDTDKLIF	TGTGCTCTTGGGGAGGAGTGGCCTTCCTACAGTACTACCTACTGGGGGATACGAAGGGACACCGATAAACTCATCTTT
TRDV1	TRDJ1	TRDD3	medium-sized	CALGEYVMYWGIGLYTDKLIF	TGTGCTCTTGGGGAATATGTAATGTACTGGGGGATAGGGCTCTACACCGATAAACTCATCTTT
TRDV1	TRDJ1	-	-	CALGELSRRRVAQYTDKLIF	TGTGCTCTTGGGGAACTAAGTCGTCGAAGGGTAGCCCAGTACACCGATAAACTCATCTTT
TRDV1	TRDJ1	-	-	CALGAYYSSWENTDKLIF	TGTGCTCTTGGGGCGTACTACTCAAGTTGGGAGAACACCGATAAACTCATCTTT
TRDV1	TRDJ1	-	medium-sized	CALGELLSSSPNYTGGVDKLIF	TGTGCTCTTGGGGAACTACTGTCCTCCTCGCCCAATTATACGGGGGGGGTCGATAAACTCATCTTT
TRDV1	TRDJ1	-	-	CALGEDSYSGGNRVADKLIF	TGTGCTCTTGGGGAAGATTCCTATAGTGGGGGAAACAGGGTGGCCGATAAACTCATCTTT
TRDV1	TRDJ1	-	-	CALHPPRHGPKYTDKLIF	TGTGCTCTCCACCCCCCCAGGCACGGACCTAAGTACACCGATAAACTCATCTTT
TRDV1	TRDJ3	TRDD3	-	CALGELPIKLGDTAVRFSWDTRQMFF	TGTGCTCTTGGGGAGCTTCCAATCAAACTGGGGGATACGGCGGTTCGGTTCTCCTGGGACACCCGACAGATGTTTTTC
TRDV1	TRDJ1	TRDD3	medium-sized	CALGLRTGDGLYTDKLIF	TGTGCTCTTGGCCTCCGTACTGGGGATGGGTTGTACACCGATAAACTCATCTTT
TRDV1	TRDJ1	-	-	CALGELRGDPLRVRVTDKLIF	TGTGCTCTTGGGGAACTAAGGGGGGACCCGCTGAGGGTAAGAGTCACCGATAAACTCATCTTT
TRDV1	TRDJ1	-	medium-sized	CALGDQNFLRWGLGEMEDTDKLIF	TGTGCTCTTGGGGACCAAAACTTCCTACGTTGGGGACTGGGGGAAATGGAGGACACCGATAAACTCATCTTT
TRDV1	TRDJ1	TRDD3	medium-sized	CALGLKPFYSGGPDPYTDKLIF	TGTGCTCTTGGGCTAAAGCCTTTTTATTCTGGGGGACCCGACCCGTACACCGATAAACTCATCTTT
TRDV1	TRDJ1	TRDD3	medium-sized	CALGEGAAPRWGNRPYTDKLIF	TGTGCTCTTGGGGAAGGAGCTGCCCCTCGCTGGGGGAACAGACCGTACACCGATAAACTCATCTTT
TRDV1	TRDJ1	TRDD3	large	CALGELSTGGYTDKLIF	TGTGCTCTTGGGGAACTCAGTACTGGGGGATACACCGATAAACTCATCTTT
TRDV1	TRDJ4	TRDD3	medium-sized	CALGELAVLGGPRPLIF	TGTGCTCTTGGGGAACTGGCTGTACTGGGGGGCCCCAGACCCCTGATCTTT
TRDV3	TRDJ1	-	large	CAFLVPTGIPPPPFAAGTDKLIF	TGTGCCTTTCTCGTTCCTACTGGGATACCTCCCCCACCCTTTGCCGCGGGCACCGATAAACTCATCTTT
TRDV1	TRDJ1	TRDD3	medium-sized	CALGETFLSTGGFSPCDKLIF	TGTGCTCTTGGGGAAACCTTCCTTAGTACTGGGGGATTTAGCCCCTGCGATAAACTCATCTTT
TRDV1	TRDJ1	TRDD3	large	CALGEPAVQYWGIAADKLIF	TGTGCTCTTGGGGAACCAGCGGTACAGTACTGGGGGATAGCGGCCGATAAACTCATCTTT
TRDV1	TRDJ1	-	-	CALGDATRDPTDKLIF	TGTGCTCTTGGGGACGCCACCCGGGACCCGACCGATAAACTCATCTTT
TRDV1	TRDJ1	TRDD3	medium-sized	CALGESTQYWGIGATDKLIF	TGTGCTCTTGGGGAATCTACTCAGTACTGGGGGATTGGCGCCACCGATAAACTCATCTTT
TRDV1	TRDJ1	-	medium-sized	CALGELVAFLRGWGNPYTDKLIF	TGTGCTCTTGGGGAACTAGTTGCCTTCCTACGAGGCTGGGGGAACCCGTACACCGATAAACTCATCTTT
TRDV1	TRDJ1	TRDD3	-	CALGETSRVTTGGSEVFYIDKLIF	TGTGCTCTTGGGGAAACTAGTAGGGTTACTACTGGGGGATCCGAAGTTTTCTACATCGATAAACTCATCTTT
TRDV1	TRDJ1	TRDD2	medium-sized	CALGVTGLPKLDRAKLIF	TGTGCTCTTGGGGTCACCGGCCTTCCTAAGTTGGACCGGGCTAAACTCATCTTT
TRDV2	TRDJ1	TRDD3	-	CACVDGLGDTQRTDKLIF	TGTGCCTGTGTAGACGGTCTGGGGGATACGCAGAGGACCGATAAACTCATCTTT
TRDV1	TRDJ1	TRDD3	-	CALGFTFDWGIRPGSRLIF	TGTGCTCTTGGGTTCACCTTCGACTGGGGGATACGTCCGGGGTCAAGGCTCATCTTT
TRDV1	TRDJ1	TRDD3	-	CAQEILGVRTDKLIF	TGTGCCCAGGAAATACTGGGGGTCCGCACCGATAAACTCATCTTT
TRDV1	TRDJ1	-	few	CALGEPFPSYCLGGGSEVWTDKLIF	TGTGCTCTTGGGGAACCGTTTCCTTCCTATTGTCTCGGTGGGGGATCCGAAGTATGGACCGATAAACTCATCTTT
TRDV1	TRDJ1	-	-	CALGESYSRTGEKLKATDKLIF	TGTGCTCTTGGGGAGTCCTACTCCCGTACTGGGGAGAAACTAAAAGCAACCGATAAACTCATCTTT
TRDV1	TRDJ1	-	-	CALGEEGGGSYTDKLIF	TGTGCTCTTGGGGAAGAAGGAGGGGGCTCGTACACCGATAAACTCATCTTT
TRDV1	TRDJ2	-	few	CALGDPSGGGGRALTAQLFF	TGTGCTCTTGGGGACCCTTCCGGCGGTGGGGGCCGAGCTTTGACAGCACAACTCTTCTTT
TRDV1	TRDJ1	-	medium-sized	CALGELLGWGETDKLIF	TGTGCTCTTGGGGAACTTTTAGGCTGGGGCGAAACCGATAAACTCATCTTT
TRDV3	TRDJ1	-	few	CAFTRGGSYVDGGRPTDKLIF	TGTGCCTTTACACGAGGCGGTTCCTACGTAGATGGGGGTCGACCCACCGATAAACTCATCTTT
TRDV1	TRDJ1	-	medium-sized	CALGERILRDGGYKLIF	TGTGCTCTTGGGGAACGCATCCTACGGGACGGGGGGTATAAACTCATCTTT
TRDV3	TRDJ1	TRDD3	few	CASLPSGGFWGDKLIF	TGTGCCTCGCTACCTTCTGGGGGATTTTGGGGCGATAAACTCATCTTT
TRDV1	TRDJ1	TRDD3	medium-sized	CALGFSGVGDTRYTDKLIF	TGTGCTCTTGGCTTTTCGGGCGTGGGGGATACCAGATACACCGATAAACTCATCTTT
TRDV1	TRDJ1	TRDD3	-	CAPGELSPYRRGRLYWGIRRPTDKLIF	TGTGCTCCTGGGGAACTTTCCCCGTATCGCCGCGGTCGTTTGTACTGGGGGATACGAAGGCCCACCGATAAACTCATCTTT
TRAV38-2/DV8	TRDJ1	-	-	CACPFRGYTDKLIF	TGTGCTTGCCCCTTCCGTGGTTACACCGATAAACTCATCTTT
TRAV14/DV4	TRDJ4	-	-	CAMREVRQAGTALIF	TGTGCAATGAGAGAGGTCCGCCAGGCAGGAACTGCTCTGATCTTT
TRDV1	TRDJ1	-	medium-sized	CALGAESWRIRDTDKLIF	TGTGCTCTTGGGGCCGAATCCTGGAGGATTAGGGACACCGATAAACTCATCTTT
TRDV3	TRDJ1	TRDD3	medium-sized	CAFTTCLLGDIFTDKLIF	TGTGCCTTTACCACGTGCCTGCTGGGGGATATTTTTACCGATAAACTCATCTTT
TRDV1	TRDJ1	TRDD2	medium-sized	CALGDPYLPTGGITDKLIF	TGTGCTCTTGGGGATCCCTACCTTCCTACGGGGGGAATCACCGATAAACTCATCTTT
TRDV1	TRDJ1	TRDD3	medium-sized	CALGERPPTGDTPYTDKLIF	TGTGCTCTTGGGGAACGCCCCCCTACCGGGGATACTCCATACACCGATAAACTCATCTTT